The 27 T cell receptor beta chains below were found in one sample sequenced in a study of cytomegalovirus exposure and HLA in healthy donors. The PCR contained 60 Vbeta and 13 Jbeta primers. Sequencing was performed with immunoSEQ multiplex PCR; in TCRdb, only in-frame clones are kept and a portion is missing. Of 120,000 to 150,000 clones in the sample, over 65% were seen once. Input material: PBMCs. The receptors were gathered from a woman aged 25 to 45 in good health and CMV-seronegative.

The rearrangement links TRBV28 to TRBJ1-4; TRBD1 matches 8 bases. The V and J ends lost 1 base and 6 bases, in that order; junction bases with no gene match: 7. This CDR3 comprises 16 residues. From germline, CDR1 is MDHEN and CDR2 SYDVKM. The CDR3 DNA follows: TGTGCCAGCAGTTTATATTATGGACAGGGAGATGAAAAACTGTTTTTT. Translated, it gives CASSLYYGQGDEKLFF.

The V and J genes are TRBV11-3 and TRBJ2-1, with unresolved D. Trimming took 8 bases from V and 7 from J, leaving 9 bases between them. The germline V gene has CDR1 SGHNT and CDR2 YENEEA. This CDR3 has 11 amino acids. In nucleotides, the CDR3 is TGTGCCAGCTCCCCTTTAAATGAGCAGTTCTTC. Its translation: CASSPLNEQFF.

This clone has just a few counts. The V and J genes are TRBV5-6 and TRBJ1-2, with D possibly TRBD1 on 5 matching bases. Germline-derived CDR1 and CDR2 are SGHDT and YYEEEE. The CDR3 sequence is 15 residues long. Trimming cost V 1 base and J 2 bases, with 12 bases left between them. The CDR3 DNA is TGTGCCAGCAGCTTGTCTCCAGGGAAAAACTATGGCTACACCTTC. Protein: CASSLSPGKNYGYTF.

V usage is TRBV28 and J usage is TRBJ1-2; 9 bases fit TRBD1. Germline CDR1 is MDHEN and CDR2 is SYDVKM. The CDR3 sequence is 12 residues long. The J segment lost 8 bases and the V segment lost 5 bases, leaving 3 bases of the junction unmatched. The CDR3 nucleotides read TGTGCCAGCAGTCGGACAGGGGAAGGCTACACCTTC. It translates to CASSRTGEGYTF.

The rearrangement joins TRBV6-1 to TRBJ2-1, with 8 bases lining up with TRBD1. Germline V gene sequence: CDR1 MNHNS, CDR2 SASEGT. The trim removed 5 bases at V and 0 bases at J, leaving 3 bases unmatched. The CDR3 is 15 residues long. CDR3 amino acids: CASSLQGGSYNEQFF. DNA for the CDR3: TGTGCCAGCAGTTTACAGGGGGGCTCCTACAATGAGCAGTTCTTC.

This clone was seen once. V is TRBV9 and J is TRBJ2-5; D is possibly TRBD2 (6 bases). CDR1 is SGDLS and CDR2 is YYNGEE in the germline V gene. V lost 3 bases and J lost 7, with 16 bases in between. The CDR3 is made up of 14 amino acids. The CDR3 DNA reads TGTGCCAGCAGCGCCCTCGTGTCCGGGGGGACCCAGTACTTC. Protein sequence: CASSALVSGGTQYF.

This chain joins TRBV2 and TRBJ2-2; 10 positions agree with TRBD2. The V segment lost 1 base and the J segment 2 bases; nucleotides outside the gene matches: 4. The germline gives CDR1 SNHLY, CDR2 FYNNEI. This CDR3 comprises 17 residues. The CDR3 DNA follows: TGTGCCAGCAGTGAAGGGGGACTAGCGTTCAACACCGGGGAGCTGTTTTTT. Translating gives CASSEGGLAFNTGELFF.

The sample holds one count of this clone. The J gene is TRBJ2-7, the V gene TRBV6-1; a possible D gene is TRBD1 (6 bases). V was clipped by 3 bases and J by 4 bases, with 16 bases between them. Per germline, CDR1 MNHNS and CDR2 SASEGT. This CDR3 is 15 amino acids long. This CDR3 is CASSEWQGRGYEQYF. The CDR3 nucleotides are TGTGCCAGCAGTGAGTGGCAGGGGAGAGGTTACGAGCAGTACTTC.

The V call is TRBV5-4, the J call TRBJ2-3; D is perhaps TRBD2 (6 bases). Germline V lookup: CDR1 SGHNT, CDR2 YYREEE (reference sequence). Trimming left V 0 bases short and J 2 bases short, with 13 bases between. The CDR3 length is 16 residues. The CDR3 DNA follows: TGTGCCAGCAGCTTGGTAACGAGCGGGCCCACAGATACGCAGTATTTT. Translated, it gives CASSLVTSGPTDTQYF.

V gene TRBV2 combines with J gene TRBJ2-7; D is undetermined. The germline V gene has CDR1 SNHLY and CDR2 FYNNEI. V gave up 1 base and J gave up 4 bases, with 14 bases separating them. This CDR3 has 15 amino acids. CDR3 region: CASSEGPGDTYEQYF. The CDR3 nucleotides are TGTGCCAGCAGTGAAGGTCCAGGTGACACTTACGAGCAGTACTTC.

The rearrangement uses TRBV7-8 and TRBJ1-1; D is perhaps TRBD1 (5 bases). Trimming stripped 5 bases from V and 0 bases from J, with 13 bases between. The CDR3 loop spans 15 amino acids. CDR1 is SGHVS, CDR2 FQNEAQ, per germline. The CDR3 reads CASSIQGRMNTEAFF. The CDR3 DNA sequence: TGTGCCAGCAGCATCCAGGGTAGAATGAACACTGAAGCTTTCTTT.

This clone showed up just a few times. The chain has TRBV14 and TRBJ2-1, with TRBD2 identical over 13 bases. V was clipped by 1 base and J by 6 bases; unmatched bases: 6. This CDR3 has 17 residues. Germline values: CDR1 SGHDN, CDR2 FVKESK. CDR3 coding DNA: TGTGCCAGCAGCCAAGCCGGACTAGCGGGAGAGGTCAATGAGCAGTTCTTC. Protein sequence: CASSQAGLAGEVNEQFF.

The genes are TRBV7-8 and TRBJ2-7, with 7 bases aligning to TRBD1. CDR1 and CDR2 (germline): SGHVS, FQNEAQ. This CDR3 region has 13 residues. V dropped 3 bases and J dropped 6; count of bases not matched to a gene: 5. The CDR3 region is CASSFRGLGEQYV. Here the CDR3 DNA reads TGTGCCAGCAGCTTTAGGGGGCTGGGCGAGCAGTACGTC.

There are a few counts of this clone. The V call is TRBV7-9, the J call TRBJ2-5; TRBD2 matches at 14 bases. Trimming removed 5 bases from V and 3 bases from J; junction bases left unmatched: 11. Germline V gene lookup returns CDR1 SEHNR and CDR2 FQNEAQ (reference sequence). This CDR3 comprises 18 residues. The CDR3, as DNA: TGTGCCAGCAGCGCAGGGACTAGCGGGAGAGGGGCGGAAGAGACCCAGTACTTC. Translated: CASSAGTSGRGAEETQYF.

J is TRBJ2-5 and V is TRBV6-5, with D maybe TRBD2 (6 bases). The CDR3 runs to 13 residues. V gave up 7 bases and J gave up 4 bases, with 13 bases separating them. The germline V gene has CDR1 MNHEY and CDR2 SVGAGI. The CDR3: CASTNVGGETQYF. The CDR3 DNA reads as TGTGCCAGCACCAACGTGGGGGGAGAGACCCAGTACTTC.

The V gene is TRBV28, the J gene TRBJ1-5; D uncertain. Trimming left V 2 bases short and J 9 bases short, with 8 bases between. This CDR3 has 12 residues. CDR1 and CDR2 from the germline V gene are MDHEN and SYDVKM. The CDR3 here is CASSLGERPQHF. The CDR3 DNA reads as TGTGCCAGCAGTTTAGGGGAGCGGCCCCAGCATTTT.

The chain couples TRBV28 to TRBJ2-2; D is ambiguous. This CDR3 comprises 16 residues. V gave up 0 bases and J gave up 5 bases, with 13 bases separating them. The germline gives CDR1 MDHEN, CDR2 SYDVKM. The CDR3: CASSLWQGGRTGELFF. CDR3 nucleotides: TGTGCCAGCAGTTTATGGCAAGGCGGAAGGACCGGGGAGCTGTTTTTT.

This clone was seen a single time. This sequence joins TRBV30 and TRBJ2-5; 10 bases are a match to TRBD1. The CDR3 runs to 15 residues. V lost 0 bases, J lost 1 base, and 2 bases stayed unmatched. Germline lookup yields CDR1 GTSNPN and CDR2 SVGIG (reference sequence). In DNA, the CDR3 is TGTGCCTGGAGTGTAGGGACAGGGGCCCAAGAGACCCAGTACTTC. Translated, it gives CAWSVGTGAQETQYF.

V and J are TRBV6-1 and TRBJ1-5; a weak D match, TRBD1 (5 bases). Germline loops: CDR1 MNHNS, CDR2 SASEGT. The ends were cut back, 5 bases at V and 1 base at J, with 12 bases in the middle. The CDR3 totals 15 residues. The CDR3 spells CASSTPGGSNQPQHF. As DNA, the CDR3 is TGTGCCAGCAGTACCCCGGGGGGGAGCAATCAGCCCCAGCATTTT.

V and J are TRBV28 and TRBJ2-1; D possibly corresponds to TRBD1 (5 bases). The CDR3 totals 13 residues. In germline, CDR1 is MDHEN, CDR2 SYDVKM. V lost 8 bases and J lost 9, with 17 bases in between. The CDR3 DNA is TGTGCCAGCTGCTTTGCAGGGCCAGGTGAGCAGTTCTTC. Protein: CASCFAGPGEQFF. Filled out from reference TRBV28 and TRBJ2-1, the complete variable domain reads DVKVTQSSRYLVKRTGEKVFLECVQDMDHENMFWYRQDPGLGLRLIYFSYDVKMKEKGDIPEGYSVSREKKERFSLILESASTNQTSMYLCASCFAGPGEQFFGPGTRLTVL.

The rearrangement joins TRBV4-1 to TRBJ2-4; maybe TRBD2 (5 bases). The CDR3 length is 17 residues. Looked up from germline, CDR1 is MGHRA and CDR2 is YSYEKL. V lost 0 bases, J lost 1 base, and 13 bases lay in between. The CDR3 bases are TGCGCCAGCAGCCAAGATCGGGGAAGGTCGGCCAAAAACATTCAGTACTTC. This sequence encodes CASSQDRGRSAKNIQYF.

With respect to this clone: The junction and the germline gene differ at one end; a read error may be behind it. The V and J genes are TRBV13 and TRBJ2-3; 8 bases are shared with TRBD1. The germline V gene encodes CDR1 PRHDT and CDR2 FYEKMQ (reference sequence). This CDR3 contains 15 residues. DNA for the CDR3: TGTGCCAGCAGATTAGGACAGGGACGCACAGATACGCAGTATTTT. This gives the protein CASRLGQGRTDTQYF. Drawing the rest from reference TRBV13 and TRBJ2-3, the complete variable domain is AAGVIQSPRHLIKEKRETATLKCYPIPRHDTVYWYQQGPGQDPQFLISFYEKMQSDKGSIPDRFSAQQFSDYHSELNMSSLELGDSALYFCASRLGQGRTDTQYFGPGTRLTVL.

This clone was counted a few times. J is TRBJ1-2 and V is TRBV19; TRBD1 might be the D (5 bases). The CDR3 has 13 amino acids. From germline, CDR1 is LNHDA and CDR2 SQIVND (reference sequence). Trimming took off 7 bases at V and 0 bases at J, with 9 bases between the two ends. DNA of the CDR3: TGTGCCAGTAAGGACATCGCTAACTATGGCTACACCTTC. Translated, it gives CASKDIANYGYTF.

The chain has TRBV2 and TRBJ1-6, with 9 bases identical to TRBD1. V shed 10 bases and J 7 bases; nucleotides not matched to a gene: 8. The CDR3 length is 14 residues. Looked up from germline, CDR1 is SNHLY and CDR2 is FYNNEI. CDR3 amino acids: CAIPQGAENSPLHF. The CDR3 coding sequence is TGTGCCATACCACAGGGGGCGGAAAATTCACCCCTCCACTTT.

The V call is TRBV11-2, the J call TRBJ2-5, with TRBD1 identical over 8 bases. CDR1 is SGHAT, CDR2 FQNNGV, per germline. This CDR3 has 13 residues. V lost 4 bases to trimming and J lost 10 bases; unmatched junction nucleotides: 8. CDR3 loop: CASSSTEGTGQYF. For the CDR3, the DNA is TGTGCCAGCAGCTCCACGGAAGGGACAGGCCAGTACTTC.

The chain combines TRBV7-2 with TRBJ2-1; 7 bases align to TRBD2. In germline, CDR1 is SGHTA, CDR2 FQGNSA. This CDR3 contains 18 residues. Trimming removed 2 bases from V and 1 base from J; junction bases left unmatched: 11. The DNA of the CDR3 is TGTGCCAGCAGCTTATATTACCCTAGCGGACTGTCCTACAATGAGCAGTTCTTC. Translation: CASSLYYPSGLSYNEQFF.

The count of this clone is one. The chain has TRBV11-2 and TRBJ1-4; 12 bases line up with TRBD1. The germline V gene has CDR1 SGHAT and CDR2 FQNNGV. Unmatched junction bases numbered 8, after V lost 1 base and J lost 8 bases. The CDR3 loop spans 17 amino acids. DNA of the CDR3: TGTGCCAGCAGCTTAGTGGGACAGGGGGCCCAGGGAGAAAAACTGTTTTTT. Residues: CASSLVGQGAQGEKLFF.